The clone carrying this T cell receptor beta chain was recorded many times. Its antigen is currently unknown. TCRdb recomputed calls from the 5' RACE reads with MiXCR, one row per CDR3 protein. The table shows some 260,000 distinct CDR3 sequences, with about 5.2% occurring only once. These data originate in a study of T cells after yellow fever vaccination. Study outcomes and limitations: Repertoires obtained by FACS sorting could include abundant clonotypes that entered as contaminants from the bulk population.

The CDR3 runs 19 residues. Between the trimmed V and J ends, which lost 0 bases and 5 bases, there was a span of 25 bases. The chain combines TRBV23-1 with TRBJ2-5; maybe TRBD1 (6 bases). TRBV23-1 carries the ORF label, with uncertain function. This sequence originates from a man between 18 and 35 years old who received the YFV17D yellow fever vaccine. Material: CD4+ T cells sorted from PBMCs, obtained on the day of the yellow fever booster vaccination. The CDR3 DNA reads TGCGCCAGCAGTCAATCGGGTCTTCGTATGGACAGAGGTCGGGAGACCCAGTACTTC. Translated, it gives CASSQSGLRMDRGRETQYF.